This T cell receptor (beta chain) was obtained from a study of response to subunit inactivated influenza vaccine. General study findings and limits: Researchers suggested that each seasonal influenza vaccination recruits few new T cells.

Using its own MiXCR run on the RT-PCR reads, TCRdb lists one record per CDR3 protein. The sample consists of about 800,000 distinct CDR3 sequences, roughly 20% of them appearing once. This CDR3 contains 12 residues. Per germline, CDR1 DFQATT and CDR2 SNEGSKA (reference sequence). The V end lost 6 bases, the J end lost 6 bases, and 12 bases lay between the germline ends. This clonotype was detected only a few times. The antigen remains unidentified. The TCR sequence derives from a man in his fifties or sixties who received an inactivated influenza vaccine. This material consisted of PBMCs from blood, taken roughly 5 days after vaccination. This chain joins TRBV20-1 and TRBJ1-5; a possible D gene is TRBD1 (6 bases). DNA for the CDR3: TGCAGTGCCTACGGGGGGCGTCAGCCCCAGCATTTT. Amino acids: CSAYGGRQPQHF.